This T cell receptor beta chain was sequenced during a study of blood T cell repertoires in COVID-19. Study-wide context: The origin of the acute and convalescent COVID-19 samples was the United States, Italy and Spain.

With 7 bases clipped from V and 4 bases from J, the junction kept 7 bases outside the gene matches. Germline CDR1 SNHLY, CDR2 FYNNEI. CDR3 size: 14 residues. Per the authors' pipeline: From reference gene primer amplification, estimates of nucleated cell counts were derived. TCRdb keeps only in-frame clones here, not all; method: immunoSEQ multiplex PCR. V, J and clone size were drawn from that table, and D and trimming were deduced from the DNA. The sample lists around 140,000 clones; roughly 88% were seen once. The chain has TRBV2 and TRBJ1-1; TRBD1 matches at 9 bases. The TCR was taken from a middle-aged man with acute or convalescent COVID-19. Specimen: peripheral blood. The CDR3 DNA is TGTGCCAGCAAAAAACAGGGGGCCGGCACTGAAGCTTTCTTT. Amino acid sequence: CASKKQGAGTEAFF.